The 21 T cell receptor beta chains in this list originate from one sample, sequenced in a study of tumor and adjacent non-tumor tissue in lung cancer. The template was RNA from unsorted bulk tissue. A modified ARM-PCR protocol with three rounds of nested PCR amplified TCRbeta. Each CDR3 protein gets one entry after TCRdb re-called the multiplex PCR reads with MiXCR. Of some 77,000 distinct CDR3 sequences listed, under 70% are singletons. The sequenced sample consisted of lung tumor tissue. The receptor set was obtained from a woman aged 70 to 79 with non-small cell lung cancer.

This clonotype was counted a single time. CDR3 protein: CATSNKQGPTDTQYF. Here the CDR3 DNA reads TGTGCCACTAGTAACAAACAGGGACCGACAGATACGCAGTATTTT. V usage is TRBV6-5 and J usage is TRBJ2-3, with D possibly TRBD1 on 6 matching bases. The CDR3 has 15 residues. The V end lost 10 bases, the J end lost 3 bases, and 20 bases lay between the germline ends. Germline lookup yields CDR1 MNHEY and CDR2 SVGAGI.

This clonotype was recorded only once. The V call is TRBV6-1, the J call TRBJ2-1; D is perhaps TRBD1 (5 bases). The germline V gene has CDR1 MNHNS and CDR2 SASEGT. The V end was cut by 11 bases, the J end by 1 base, with 18 bases between. The CDR3 loop spans 15 amino acids. CDR3 sequence: CAGGEAPGSYNEQFF. For the CDR3, the DNA is TGTGCCGGCGGTGAAGCCCCAGGGTCCTACAATGAGCAGTTCTTC.

The chain carries TRBV5-6 and TRBJ2-3; D remains unclear. The germline CDR1 and CDR2 sequences are SGHDT and YYEEEE. CDR3 size: 16 residues. V was shortened by 4 bases and J by 2 bases, with 17 bases between the two germline ends. The CDR3 loop is CASSLTNGPNTDTQYF. The DNA of the CDR3 is TGTGCCAGCAGCCTGACGAACGGACCGAACACAGATACGCAGTATTTT.

This clonotype was counted between two and nine times. The chain combines TRBV12-3 or TRBV12-4 with TRBJ2-3; the D is unclear. The CDR3 runs to 12 residues. V gave up 1 base and J gave up 11 bases, with 10 bases separating them. This CDR3 is CASSLDVHMQYF. CDR3 nucleotide sequence: TGTGCCAGCAGTTTAGACGTCCATATGCAGTATTTT.

V and J are TRBV10-3 and TRBJ2-7; the D is unclear. With 4 bases removed from V and 2 bases from J, the gap between germline ends came to 12 bases. CDR1 is ENHRY, CDR2 SYGVKD, per germline. The CDR3 contains 14 residues. CDR3 sequence (DNA): TGTGCCATCAGTGGGAAGCAGAGTACCTACGAGCAGTACTTC. Its protein product is CAISGKQSTYEQYF.

This clonotype was observed a few times. The junction departs from germline at one end; a sequencing error may be responsible. The chain employs TRBV11-2 and TRBJ2-7; D gene uncertain. There are 12 residues in the CDR3. Looked up from germline, CDR1 is SGHAT and CDR2 is FQNNGV. CDR3 amino acids: CTSSLDGWEQYF. CDR3 DNA sequence: TGTACCAGCAGCTTAGATGGGTGGGAGCAGTACTTC.

This chain connects TRBV4-1 to TRBJ1-1; D unclear. Trimming cost V 4 bases and J 3 bases, with 18 bases left between them. Germline V gene lookup returns CDR1 MGHRA and CDR2 YSYEKL. This CDR3 has 16 residues. The CDR3 region has the DNA TGCGCCAGCAGCCCCCCAAGATATCGGATAGACACTGAAGCTTTCTTT. Residues: CASSPPRYRIDTEAFF.

Remarks on this clonotype: An end of the junction does not agree with germline; a read error may underlie this. The rearrangement links TRBV6-6 to TRBJ2-1; D gene uncertain. This CDR3 comprises 16 residues. The germline gives CDR1 MNHNY, CDR2 SVGAGI (reference sequence). The CDR3 nucleotides read TGTGTCAGCTCCGACCTTGCGGTCCGCTCCTACAATGAGCAGTTCTTC. Translation gives CVSSDLAVRSYNEQFF.

On this clonotype: Possible read error: a much larger clone is one base away. The rearrangement uses TRBV6-4 and TRBJ2-1; weak D call: TRBD2 (6 bases). In germline, CDR1 is MRHNA, CDR2 SNTAGT. The CDR3 covers 15 residues. V shed 5 bases and J shed 3 bases, with 14 bases lying between them. The DNA for the CDR3 is TGTGCCAGCAGTAGCGCCGGGGGAAGCTACAATGAGCAGTTCTTC. It codes for CASSSAGGSYNEQFF.

This chain joins TRBV6-5 and TRBJ2-5, with D possibly TRBD2 on 7 matching bases. This CDR3 contains 16 residues. Per the germline V gene, CDR1 is MNHEY and CDR2 is SVGAGI. With 0 bases removed from V and 7 bases from J, the gap between germline ends came to 18 bases. CDR3 residues: CASSYSPGEGEGTQYF. CDR3 DNA: TGTGCCAGCAGTTACTCGCCCGGGGAGGGGGAAGGGACCCAGTACTTC.

Notes on this clonotype: At one end the junction does not follow the germline gene, possibly because of a read error. This chain uses TRBV5-4 with TRBJ2-4; tentative D call: TRBD2 (6 bases). The germline CDR1 and CDR2 sequences are SGHNT and YYREEE (reference sequence). There are 17 residues in the CDR3. The CDR3 nucleotides read TGTGCCAGTAGCTTGGAGGGTGGGGGTAGGGAGAAAAACATTCCGTACTTC. It translates to CASSLEGGGREKNIPYF.

To note about this clonotype: The junction shows a germline mismatch at one end, possibly a read error. The chain combines TRBV4-1 with TRBJ2-7, with 10 bases identical to TRBD2. The CDR3 spans 18 residues. Germline CDR1 MGHRA, CDR2 YSYEKL. DNA of the CDR3: TGCGCCAGCAGCCGAGATTCAAAGCGGGAGGGCCTCGCCTACGGGCAGTACTTC. This encodes CASSRDSKREGLAYGQYF.

A note on this clonotype: At one boundary the junction diverges from the germline segment, which might be a read error. The chain combines TRBV6-5 with TRBJ2-5, with D possibly TRBD1 on 6 matching bases. There are 16 residues in the CDR3. Germline V gene sequence: CDR1 MNHEY, CDR2 SVGAGI. The DNA for the CDR3 is TGTGCCTGCAGTTACTCGCTTGGAGAGGGGGTAGAGACCCAGTACTTC. It yields the protein CACSYSLGEGVETQYF.

For this clonotype: A much larger clone differs from this one at a single base, so this may be a read error. The rearrangement links TRBV28 to TRBJ2-7; 9 bases are a match to TRBD2. The CDR3 consists of 13 residues. With V trimmed by 10 bases and J by 8 bases, 12 bases remained unmatched. Germline CDR1 reads MDHEN; CDR2 reads SYDVKM. The CDR3 DNA reads as TGTGCCACCTCTAGCGGGGCCTTCGACAAGCAGTACTTC. Protein: CATSSGAFDKQYF. Full variable domain (outside the CDR3, taken from reference TRBV28 and TRBJ2-7): DVKVTQSSRYLVKRTGEKVFLECVQDMDHENMFWYRQDPGLGLRLIYFSYDVKMKEKGDIPEGYSVSREKKERFSLILESASTNQTSMYLCATSSGAFDKQYFGPGTRLTVT.

There are many counts of this clonotype. V gene TRBV20-1 combines with J gene TRBJ1-5; 8 bases line up with TRBD1. The CDR3 has 17 residues. After removal of 0 bases from V and 0 bases from J, the junction contained 7 bases not matched to a gene. Germline V CDR1 and CDR2: DFQATT, SNEGSKA (reference sequence). The CDR3 reads CSARDDRGGRSNQPQHF. For the CDR3, the DNA is TGCAGTGCTAGAGATGACAGGGGTGGGCGTAGCAATCAGCCCCAGCATTTT.

With regard to this clonotype: A much larger clone sits a single nucleotide away, making a read error possible. The chain combines TRBV14 with TRBJ1-6; D not certain. The germline V gene encodes CDR1 SGHDN and CDR2 FVKESK. The CDR3 has 14 amino acids. The CDR3 is CASSRIPDNSPLNF. CDR3 in DNA: TGTGCCAGCAGCCGAATCCCTGATAATTCACCCCTCAACTTT.

On this clonotype itself: No conserved phenylalanine or tryptophan ends this CDR3, so it is likely a read error. The chain combines TRBV10-3 with TRBJ2-6; 7 nucleotides align to TRBD1. From germline, CDR1 is ENHRY and CDR2 SYGVKD. The CDR3 runs to 16 residues. The CDR3 sequence: CVISELGGAGANVLTL. CDR3 nucleotide sequence: TGTGTCATCAGTGAGCTAGGGGGCGCTGGGGCCAACGTCCTGACTCTC.

In this sample, this clonotype is medium-sized. This chain uses TRBV6-2 or TRBV6-3 with TRBJ2-2, with TRBD1 identical over 7 bases. The CDR3 totals 14 residues. Germline assignment: CDR1 MNHEY and CDR2 SVGEGT. V dropped 7 bases and J dropped 5; count of bases not matched to a gene: 7. CDR3 amino acids: CASIDRDGTGELFF. In DNA, the CDR3 is TGTGCCAGCATCGACAGGGACGGGACCGGGGAGCTGTTTTTT.

The chain has TRBV11-3 and TRBJ2-1; 10 bases align to TRBD2. Germline V gives CDR1 SGHNT, CDR2 YENEEA. Trimming removed 2 bases from V and 9 bases from J; junction bases left unmatched: 13. The CDR3 is made up of 17 amino acids. In nucleotides, the CDR3 is TGTGCCAGCAGCTTAAGTCTGAGGACTAGCGGAATACGTGAGCAGTTCTTC. It encodes CASSLSLRTSGIREQFF. The complete variable domain, with remaining parts taken from reference TRBV11-3 and TRBJ2-1, reads EAGVVQSPRYKIIEKKQPVAFWCNPISGHNTLYWYLQNLGQGPELLIRYENEEAVDDSQLPKDRFSAERLKGVDSTLKIQPAELGDSAVYLCASSLSLRTSGIREQFFGPGTRLTVL.

On this clonotype: The junction shows a germline mismatch at one end, possibly a read error. V usage is TRBV6-5 and J usage is TRBJ2-6; possibly TRBD1 or TRBD2 for D (5 bases each). The germline V gene has CDR1 MNHEY and CDR2 SVGAGI. The CDR3 contains 15 residues. CDR3 nucleotides: TGTGCCTGCAGTTCTACTAGATCTGGGGCCAACGTCGTGGCTTTC. Translating it yields CACSSTRSGANVVAF.

This clonotype was seen once. The chain carries TRBV20-1 and TRBJ2-1; the D gene is possibly TRBD2 (6 bases). Trimming cost V 2 bases and J 7 bases, with 18 bases left between them. The CDR3 loop spans 15 amino acids. Germline V gene data show CDR1 as DFQATT and CDR2 as SNEGSKA (reference sequence). CDR3: CSARSGSSANNEQFF. The DNA of the CDR3 is TGCAGTGCTAGATCGGGATCTAGCGCTAATAATGAGCAGTTCTTC.